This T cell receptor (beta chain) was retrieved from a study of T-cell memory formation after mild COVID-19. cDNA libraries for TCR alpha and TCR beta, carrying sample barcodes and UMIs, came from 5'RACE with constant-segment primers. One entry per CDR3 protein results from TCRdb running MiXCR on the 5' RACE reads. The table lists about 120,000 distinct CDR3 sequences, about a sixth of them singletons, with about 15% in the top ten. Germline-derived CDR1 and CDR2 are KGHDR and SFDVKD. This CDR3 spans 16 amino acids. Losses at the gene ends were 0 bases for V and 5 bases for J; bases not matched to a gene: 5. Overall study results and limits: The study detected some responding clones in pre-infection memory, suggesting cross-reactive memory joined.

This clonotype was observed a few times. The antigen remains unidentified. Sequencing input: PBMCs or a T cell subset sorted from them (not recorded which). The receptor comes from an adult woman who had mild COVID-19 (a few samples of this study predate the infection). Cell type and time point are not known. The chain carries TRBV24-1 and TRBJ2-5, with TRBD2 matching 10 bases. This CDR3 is CATSDLEREGWETQYF. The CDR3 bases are TGTGCCACCAGTGATTTGGAGCGGGAGGGCTGGGAGACCCAGTACTTC.